The T cell receptor (beta chain) described here comes from a study of T cells in Graves' hyperthyroidism and ophthalmopathy. Whole-study context: Peripheral blood was obtained at initial diagnosis, preceding any treatment.

The diagnoses drew upon clinical symptoms, serum thyroxine and TRAb, thyroid ultrasound and orbital computed tomography. To note about this clonotype: What it binds is not known.

Study-wide results and caveats: Classification by a 13 V-J model distinguished ophthalmopathy from stable hyperthyroidism.

V lost 1 base and J lost 8; bases outside the gene matches: 6. This CDR3 is 15 amino acids long. Germline assignment: CDR1 SGHNT and CDR2 YENEEA. Regions amplified from RNA transcripts were the TCR beta CDR3 regions. The HTBI primer set served for first-round RT-PCR of the TCR CDR3. TCRdb reprocessed the multiplex PCR reads via MiXCR and lists one record per CDR3 protein. The sample lists some 440,000 distinct CDR3 sequences; 15% to 17% were seen once. Input material: blood. This rearrangement joins TRBV11-3 to TRBJ1-2; 11 nucleotides line up with TRBD1. This receptor was taken from a woman aged 18-29 years with Graves' hyperthyroidism. CDR3 residues: CASSLGTGGQEGYTF. The CDR3 nucleotides read TGTGCCAGCAGCTTAGGGACAGGGGGCCAGGAGGGCTACACCTTC.